This T cell receptor beta chain is drawn from a study of identical twins. General study points: Excess sharing between twins was weaker in beta out-of-frame sequences.

The germline gives CDR1 SGHVS, CDR2 FQNEAQ. This CDR3 has 15 residues. J lost 3 bases, V lost 5 bases, and 10 bases had no gene match. This clonotype was observed a handful of times. Its specificity is unknown. Carrying unique molecular identifiers, the cDNA also gained a universal primer site through template switching. TCRdb passed the 5' RACE reads through MiXCR, listing each CDR3 protein once. The sample lists roughly 690,000 distinct CDR3 sequences, 20% to 25% seen once, with roughly 4% in the top ten. Healthy Caucasians provided all donations. Another study also made use of these data, one on T cells expressing NK-cell markers.

The sample was PBMCs. V is TRBV7-8 and J is TRBJ2-7, with 7 bases identical to TRBD1. This TCR came from a woman between 18 and 29 years old in good health. The DNA of the CDR3 is TGTGCCAGCAGCGCCCGGGACAGAAACGACTACGAGCAGTACTTC. This codes for CASSARDRNDYEQYF.